One sample yielded the 22 T cell receptor beta chains listed below, sequenced in a study of blood T cell repertoires in COVID-19 (dated by TCRdb to about 2020). Libraries came from the immunoSEQ multiplex PCR assay. TCRdb obtained this table from immuneACCESS and retained in-frame rearrangements with V and J assigned. These tables miss some clones; where compared with another copy, unresolved V genes account for less than half of the shortfall, and the remainder is unexplained. The sample profile shows 72,000 or so clones; approximately 78% of them were found once. The ten largest account for 9.2% of the sample. Source material: peripheral blood. The receptor set was obtained from a human donor in a cohort sampled during active COVID-19.

This chain connects TRBV5-1 to TRBJ2-1; 10 bases agree with TRBD1. CDR1 is SGHRS and CDR2 is YFSETQ in the germline V gene. V shed 4 bases, J shed 6 bases, and the junction held 7 bases outside the gene matches. This CDR3 has 15 residues. The CDR3 sequence: CASSNGQGGVNEQFF. CDR3 nucleotides: TGCGCCAGCAGCAACGGACAGGGGGGAGTCAATGAGCAGTTCTTC.

The chain carries TRBV11-2 and TRBJ2-7; D not resolved. The V end was cut by 5 bases, the J end by 0 bases, with 11 bases between. Germline V lookup: CDR1 SGHAT, CDR2 FQNNGV. This CDR3 spans 14 amino acids. This CDR3 is CASSLRRNSYEQYF. The DNA for the CDR3 is TGTGCCAGCAGCCTGCGGCGCAACTCCTACGAGCAGTACTTC.

The chain links TRBV5-1 to TRBJ2-5; D gene unclear. Germline V gene data show CDR1 as SGHRS and CDR2 as YFSETQ. CDR3 size: 14 residues. Between the trimmed V and J ends, which lost 0 bases and 0 bases, there was a span of 6 bases. The CDR3 DNA reads as TGCGCCAGCAGCTTGGGCTCTAACCAAGAGACCCAGTACTTC. This codes for CASSLGSNQETQYF.

The rearrangement links TRBV24-1 to TRBJ2-1; D possibly corresponds to TRBD1 (6 bases). Trimming removed 4 bases at V and 5 bases at J, with 17 bases between. The V gene's germline CDR1 is KGHDR and CDR2 SFDVKD. The CDR3 covers 16 residues. The CDR3, as DNA: TGTGCCACCAGTGACGGAGACCCGGGACACCACAATGAGCAGTTCTTC. Protein: CATSDGDPGHHNEQFF.

This chain links TRBV30 with TRBJ2-3, with 9 positions matching TRBD2. V lost 2 bases to trimming and J lost 6 bases; unmatched junction nucleotides: 6. Looked up from germline, CDR1 is GTSNPN and CDR2 is SVGIG (reference sequence). The CDR3 is made up of 14 amino acids. CDR3 in amino acids: CAWSTAGGVDTQYF. CDR3 coding DNA: TGTGCCTGGAGTACAGCGGGAGGAGTGGATACGCAGTATTTT.

This rearrangement joins TRBV19 to TRBJ2-5; 8 bases agree with TRBD1. Germline V lookup: CDR1 LNHDA, CDR2 SQIVND (reference sequence). This CDR3 spans 13 amino acids. J was trimmed by 3 bases and V by 4 bases; bases with no gene match: 1. The DNA for the CDR3 is TGTGCCAGTAGTAACAGGGGGGAAGAGACCCAGTACTTC. This encodes CASSNRGEETQYF.

The genes are TRBV11-2 and TRBJ2-3, with a possible D match to TRBD2 (6 bases). Per germline, CDR1 SGHAT and CDR2 FQNNGV. Between the trimmed V and J ends, which lost 4 bases and 5 bases, there was a span of 22 bases. The CDR3 extends over 17 amino acids. The CDR3 region is CASSSRAMAGTIDTQYF. CDR3 DNA sequence: TGTGCCAGCAGCTCCAGGGCCATGGCGGGAACCATAGATACGCAGTATTTT.

This chain connects TRBV28 to TRBJ2-2; TRBD2 might be the D (6 bases). The CDR3 runs to 16 residues. Trimming took off 5 bases at V and 1 base at J, with 14 bases between the two ends. The germline CDR1 and CDR2 sequences are MDHEN and SYDVKM. CDR3 nucleotides: TGTGCCAGCAGTCCCTTGAGGCGGGGGAACACCGGGGAGCTGTTTTTT. This encodes CASSPLRRGNTGELFF.

J is TRBJ2-1 and V is TRBV18, with D unclear. Germline CDR1 reads KGHSH; CDR2 reads LQKENI. The CDR3 is 17 amino acids. V lost 1 base and J lost 2, with 15 bases in between. CDR3 region: CASSPRPASSTYNEQFF. CDR3 DNA sequence: TGTGCCAGCTCACCACGTCCAGCGTCCTCTACCTACAATGAGCAGTTCTTC. Complete variable domain (other parts from reference TRBV18 and TRBJ2-1): NAGVMQNPRHLVRRRGQEARLRCSPMKGHSHVYWYRQLPEEGLKFMVYLQKENIIDESGMPKERFSAEFPKEGPSILRIQQVVRGDSAAYFCASSPRPASSTYNEQFFGPGTRLTVL.

The chain has TRBV7-3 and TRBJ2-5; 12 bases match TRBD1. The V gene end was trimmed by 6 bases and the J gene end by 6 bases; junction bases not matched to a gene: 8. CDR1 and CDR2 (germline): SGHTA, FQGTGA. CDR3 length: 15 residues. CDR3 DNA: TGTGCCAGCAGGCTGAAGGGACAGGGGGCGAAGACCCAGTACTTC. Amino acid sequence: CASRLKGQGAKTQYF.

V gene TRBV5-4 combines with J gene TRBJ2-1, with D possibly matching TRBD2 (5 bases). The CDR3 runs 15 residues. V lost 5 bases and J lost 8, with 20 bases in between. Germline V gene sequence: CDR1 SGHNT, CDR2 YYREEE (reference sequence). The CDR3 nucleotides read TGTGCCAGCAGTTTTTTGGGTTCGGGAAAGGATGAGCAGTTCTTC. It encodes CASSFLGSGKDEQFF.

This clone was counted once. This chain links TRBV27 with TRBJ2-1; possible D gene TRBD2, 6 bases. Germline-derived CDR1 and CDR2 are MNHEY and SMNVEV (reference sequence). V lost 5 bases, J lost 0 bases, and 11 bases lay in between. The CDR3 totals 15 residues. CDR3 nucleotide sequence: TGTGCCAGCAGTCAGGGACTTAGCTCCTACAATGAGCAGTTCTTC. It codes for CASSQGLSSYNEQFF.

This clone was seen just once. This rearrangement joins TRBV7-3 to TRBJ2-2; D uncertain. V was shortened by 1 base and J by 6 bases, with 15 bases between the two germline ends. CDR1 SGHTA and CDR2 FQGTGA come from the germline V gene. The CDR3 length is 16 residues. Here the CDR3 DNA reads TGTGCCAGCAGCTTAAACAGTAGGCAGGTCGCCGGGGAGCTGTTTTTT. This gives the protein CASSLNSRQVAGELFF.

J is TRBJ2-7 and V is TRBV6-5, with 7 bases that match TRBD1. There are 14 residues in the CDR3. Losses at the gene ends were 0 bases for V and 4 bases for J; bases not matched to a gene: 3. Germline CDR1 MNHEY, CDR2 SVGAGI. In DNA form, the CDR3 reads TGTGCCAGCAGTTACTCTACAGGGGCGTACGAGCAGTACTTC. This encodes CASSYSTGAYEQYF.

The chain joins TRBV7-2 to TRBJ1-1; 7 bases line up with TRBD1. V lost 5 bases to trimming and J lost 1 base; unmatched junction nucleotides: 4. CDR1 and CDR2 (germline): SGHTA, FQGNSA. The CDR3 totals 14 residues. The CDR3 region has the DNA TGTGCCAGCAGCCCCGGACAGGCGAACACTGAAGCTTTCTTT. Its translation: CASSPGQANTEAFF.

The genes are TRBV3-1 (or the pseudogene TRBV3-2) and TRBJ2-3; 7 nucleotides line up with TRBD1. Germline CDR1 LGHDT, CDR2 YNNKEL (reference sequence). J lost 1 base, V lost 0 bases, and 4 bases had no gene match. The CDR3 has 16 residues. CDR3 in DNA: TGTGCCAGCAGCCAAGATAGCACAGGGGGCACAGATACGCAGTATTTT. Translated: CASSQDSTGGTDTQYF.

The rearrangement links TRBV27 to TRBJ2-2; maybe TRBD1 (6 bases). Trimming removed 5 bases at V and 0 bases at J, with 16 bases between. CDR1 and CDR2 (germline): MNHEY, SMNVEV (reference sequence). CDR3 size: 17 residues. CDR3 residues: CASSPLEGGTNTGELFF. CDR3 in DNA: TGTGCCAGCAGTCCCCTTGAAGGGGGAACGAACACCGGGGAGCTGTTTTTT.

This clone was seen a handful of times. The chain carries TRBV11-2 and TRBJ2-1; D unclear. Per the germline V gene, CDR1 is SGHAT and CDR2 is FQNNGV. The CDR3 extends over 12 amino acids. V was cut by 2 bases and J by 4 bases, with 3 bases left in between. The CDR3 region is CASSLPYNEQFF. The CDR3 coding sequence is TGTGCCAGCAGCTTACCGTACAATGAGCAGTTCTTC.

This chain's CDR3 is CASSLAGGYGYTF. The CDR3 coding sequence is TGTGCCAGCAGCTTAGCGGGGGGGTATGGCTACACCTTC. The V and J genes are TRBV7-2 and TRBJ1-2; possible D gene TRBD1, 5 bases. The CDR3 consists of 13 residues. The germline V gene encodes CDR1 SGHTA and CDR2 FQGNSA. The V end lost 0 bases, the J end lost 5 bases, and 7 bases lay between the germline ends.

The chain carries TRBV6-6 and TRBJ1-6; 7 nucleotides agree with TRBD1. J was trimmed by 5 bases and V by 4 bases; bases with no gene match: 5. The CDR3 has 15 amino acids. From germline, CDR1 is MNHNY and CDR2 SVGAGI (reference sequence). The CDR3 coding sequence is TGTGCCAGCAGTTTTACCGGGACAGATAATTCACCCCTCCACTTT. It specifies CASSFTGTDNSPLHF.

The V call is TRBV7-8, the J call TRBJ1-2; 11 bases line up with TRBD1. Trimming cost V 4 bases and J 5 bases; bases outside gene matches: 9. This CDR3 contains 16 residues. Germline CDR1 SGHVS, CDR2 FQNEAQ. The CDR3 nucleotides are TGTGCCAGCAGCTACCGGGACAGGGGGATTGGGTATGGCTACACCTTC. Protein product: CASSYRDRGIGYGYTF.

The CDR3 reads CASSPGSGTASYEQYF. As DNA, the CDR3 is TGTGCCAGCAGCCCTGGCAGCGGGACGGCGTCCTACGAGCAGTACTTC. The rearrangement links TRBV7-9 to TRBJ2-7; 7 positions match TRBD2. J gave up 1 base and V 5 bases, and 11 bases lay outside the gene matches. CDR3 length: 16 residues. Germline V gene sequence: CDR1 SEHNR, CDR2 FQNEAQ (reference sequence).